Sequencing of this T cell receptor beta chain was carried out in a study of T-cell memory formation after mild COVID-19. Study-level information: Clusters were largely donor specific.

Germline-derived CDR1 and CDR2 are MNHEY and SMNVEV (reference sequence). Between the trimmed V and J ends, which lost 6 bases and 9 bases, there was a span of 21 bases. The CDR3 loop spans 14 amino acids. About this clonotype: Its cognate antigen is unknown.

Each CDR3 protein is one row after TCRdb ran MiXCR on the 5' RACE reads. The table has some 180,000 distinct CDR3 sequences, roughly 18% seen once. Notes on the study in general: Within pre-infection memory, some responding clones were found, suggesting cross-reactive memory joined. Contracting CD8+ clones were enriched in EMRA, CD4+ mainly in CM and EM. Whether day 37 second-wave clones are SARS-CoV-2-specific was not confirmed.

The sample was PBMCs or a T cell subset sorted from them (not recorded which). The chain uses TRBV27 and TRBJ2-7, with a weak D call TRBD2 (7 bases). The receptor comes from a man aged 18-30 years who had mild COVID-19 (a few samples of this study predate the infection). Cell type and time point are not known. CDR3 sequence: CASRGTGGLSGQYF. In nucleotides, the CDR3 is TGTGCCAGCAGGGGGACGGGGGGCCTCTCGGGGCAGTACTTC.